This TCR beta chain was captured by sequencing in a study of T cells expressing NK-cell markers. On the study more broadly: The study sequenced eight donors, seven HCMV-seropositive and one seronegative. Findings and caveats of the study: These same clonotypes (in several donors) also led the CD3+CD56-NKG2C+ fraction.

For each CDR3 protein, TCRdb gives one entry from its re-call of the 5' RACE reads, without DNA. This table lists about 460,000 distinct CDR3 sequences. The V gene's germline CDR1 is SGHRS and CDR2 YFSETQ. The CDR3 totals 14 residues. Turning to this clonotype: Its antigen is undetermined.

The chain links TRBV5-1 to TRBJ2-7. The clonotype was recovered from a woman aged 50 to 65 in good health. The sample taken for sequencing was blood T cells: a sorted CD56 or NKG2C T cell subset, CD4+ or CD8+ T cells, or bulk PBMC T cells (not recorded which). CDR3 protein: CASSLGWTDYEQYF.